This T cell receptor beta chain was captured by sequencing in a study of STAT5B mutations in CD4+ large granular lymphocyte leukemia. Regarding the study as a whole: Only five or six CD4-sorted patient samples were compared with healthy controls for clonality. Patient CD4-sorted repertoires looked more clonal than healthy CD4+ repertoires, even without putative leukemic clones. 25% of private leukemic clonotypes occurred rarely in other patients' non-leukemic repertoires.

As concerns this clone: Its specificity is unknown.

Either unselected PBMC or bead-purified CD4+, CD4+CD8+, CD57+ or CD56+ cells were sequenced. Germline CDR1 and CDR2: MNHEY and SMNVEV (reference sequence). Between the trimmed V and J ends, which lost 6 bases and 4 bases, there was a span of 13 bases. This CDR3 is 15 amino acids long. Clones were read by immunoSEQ multiplex PCR, and TCRdb kept only the in-frame ones, dropping some. The sample consists of about 4,100 clones, over 60% of them appearing once. The TCR was taken from an older man with CD4+ T-cell large granular lymphocyte leukemia. The J gene is TRBJ1-6, the V gene TRBV27; D uncertain. Specimen: PBMCs. CDR3 amino acids: CASSPPLQYNSPLHF. In DNA form, the CDR3 reads TGTGCCAGCAGCCCCCCGTTACAGTATAATTCACCCCTCCACTTT.